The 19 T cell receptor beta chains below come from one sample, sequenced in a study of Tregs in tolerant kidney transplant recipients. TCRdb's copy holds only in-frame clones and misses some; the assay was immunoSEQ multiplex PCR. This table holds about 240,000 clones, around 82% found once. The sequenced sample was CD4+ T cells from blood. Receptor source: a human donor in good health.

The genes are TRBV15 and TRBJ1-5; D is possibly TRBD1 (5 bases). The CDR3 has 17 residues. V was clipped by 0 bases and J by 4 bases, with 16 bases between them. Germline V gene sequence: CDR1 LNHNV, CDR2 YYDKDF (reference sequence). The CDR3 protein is CATSRDRGGRTNQPQHF. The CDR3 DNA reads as TGTGCCACCAGCAGAGATCGTGGGGGAAGGACGAATCAGCCCCAGCATTTT.

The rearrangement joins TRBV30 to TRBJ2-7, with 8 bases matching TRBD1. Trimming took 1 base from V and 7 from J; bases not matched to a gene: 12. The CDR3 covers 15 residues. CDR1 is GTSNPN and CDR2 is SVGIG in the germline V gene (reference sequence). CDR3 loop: CAWSAKGRGRNEQYF. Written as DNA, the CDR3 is TGTGCCTGGAGTGCGAAGGGCAGGGGGCGGAATGAGCAGTACTTC.

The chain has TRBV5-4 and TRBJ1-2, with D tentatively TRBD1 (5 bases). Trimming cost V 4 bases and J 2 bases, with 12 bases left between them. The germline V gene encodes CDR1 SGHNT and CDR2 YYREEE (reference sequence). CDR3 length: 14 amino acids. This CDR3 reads CASSHDSTNYGYTF. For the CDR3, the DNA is TGTGCCAGCAGCCACGACAGTACGAACTATGGCTACACCTTC. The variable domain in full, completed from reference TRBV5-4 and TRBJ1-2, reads ETGVTQSPTHLIKTRGQQVTLRCSSQSGHNTVSWYQQALGQGPQFIFQYYREEENGRGNFPPRFSGLQFPNYSSELNVNALELDDSALYLCASSHDSTNYGYTFGSGTRLTVV.

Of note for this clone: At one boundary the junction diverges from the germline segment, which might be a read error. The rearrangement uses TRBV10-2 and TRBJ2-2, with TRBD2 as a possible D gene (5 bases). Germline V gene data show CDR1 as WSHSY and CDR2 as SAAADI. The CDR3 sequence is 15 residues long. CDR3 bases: TGCGCCAGCATTGAGGGCAGCTCGAGGACCGGGGAGCTGTTTTTT. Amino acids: CASIEGSSRTGELFF.

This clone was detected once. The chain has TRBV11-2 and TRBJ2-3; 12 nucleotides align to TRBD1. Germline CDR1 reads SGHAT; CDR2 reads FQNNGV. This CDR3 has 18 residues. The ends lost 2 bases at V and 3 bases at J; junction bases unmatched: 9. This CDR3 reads CASSLPFRDRGPTDTQYF. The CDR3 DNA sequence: TGTGCCAGCAGCTTACCGTTCCGGGACAGGGGGCCTACAGATACGCAGTATTTT.

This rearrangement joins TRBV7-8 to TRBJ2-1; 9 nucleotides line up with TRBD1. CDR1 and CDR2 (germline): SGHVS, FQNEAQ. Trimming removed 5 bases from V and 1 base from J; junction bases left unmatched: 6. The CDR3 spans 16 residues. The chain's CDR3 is CASSPRTGASYNEQFF. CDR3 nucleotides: TGTGCCAGCAGCCCACGGACAGGGGCGTCCTACAATGAGCAGTTCTTC.

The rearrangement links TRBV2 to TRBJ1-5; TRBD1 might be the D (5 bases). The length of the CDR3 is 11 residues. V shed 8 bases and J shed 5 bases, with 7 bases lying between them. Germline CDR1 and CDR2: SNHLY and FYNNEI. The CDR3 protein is CASGGDQPQHF. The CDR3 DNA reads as TGTGCCAGCGGGGGAGATCAGCCCCAGCATTTT.

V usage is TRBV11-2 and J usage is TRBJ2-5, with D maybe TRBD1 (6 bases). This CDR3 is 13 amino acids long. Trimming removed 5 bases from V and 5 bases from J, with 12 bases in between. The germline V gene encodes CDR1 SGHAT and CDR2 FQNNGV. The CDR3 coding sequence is TGTGCCAGCAGCGTGTTTAGGGGGGAGACCCAGTACTTC. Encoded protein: CASSVFRGETQYF.

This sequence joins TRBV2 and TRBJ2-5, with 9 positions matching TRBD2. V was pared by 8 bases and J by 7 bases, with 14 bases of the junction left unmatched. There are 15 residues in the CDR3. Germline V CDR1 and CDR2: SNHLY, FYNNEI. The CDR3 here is CASAYEAGGTGTQYF. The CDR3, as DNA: TGTGCCAGCGCATACGAAGCGGGGGGAACTGGGACCCAGTACTTC.

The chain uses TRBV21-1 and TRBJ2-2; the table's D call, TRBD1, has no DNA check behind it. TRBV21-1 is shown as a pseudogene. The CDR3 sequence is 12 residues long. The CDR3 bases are TGTGCCAGCAGACAGGGCGCCGGGGAGCTGTTTTTT. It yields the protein CASRQGAGELFF.

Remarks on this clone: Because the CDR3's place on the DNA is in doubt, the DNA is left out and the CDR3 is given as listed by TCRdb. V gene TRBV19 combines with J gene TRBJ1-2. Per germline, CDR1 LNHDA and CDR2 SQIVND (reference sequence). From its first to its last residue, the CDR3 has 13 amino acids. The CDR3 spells CASRIPGTYGCTF.

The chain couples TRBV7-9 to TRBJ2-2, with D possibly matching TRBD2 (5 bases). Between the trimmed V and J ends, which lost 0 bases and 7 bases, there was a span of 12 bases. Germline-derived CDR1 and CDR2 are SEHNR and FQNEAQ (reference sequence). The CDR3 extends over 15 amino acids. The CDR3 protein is CASSLADYGDGELFF. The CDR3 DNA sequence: TGTGCCAGCAGCTTAGCCGACTATGGGGACGGGGAGCTGTTTTTT. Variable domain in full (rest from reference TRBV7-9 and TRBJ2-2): DTGVSQNPRHKITKRGQNVTFRCDPISEHNRLYWYRQTLGQGPEFLTYFQNEAQLEKSRLLSDRFSAERPKGSFSTLEIQRTEQGDSAMYLCASSLADYGDGELFFGEGSRLTVL.

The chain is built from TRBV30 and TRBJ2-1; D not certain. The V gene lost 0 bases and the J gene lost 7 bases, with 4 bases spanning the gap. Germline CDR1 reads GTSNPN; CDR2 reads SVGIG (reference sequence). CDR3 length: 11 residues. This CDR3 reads CAWSVTNEQFF. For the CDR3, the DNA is TGTGCCTGGAGTGTAACGAATGAGCAGTTCTTC. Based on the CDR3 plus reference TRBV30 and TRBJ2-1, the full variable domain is SQTIHQWPATLVQPVGSPLSLECTVEGTSNPNLYWYRQAAGRGLQLLFYSVGIGQISSEVPQNLSASRPQDRQFILSSKKLLLSDSGFYLCAWSVTNEQFFGPGTRLTVL.

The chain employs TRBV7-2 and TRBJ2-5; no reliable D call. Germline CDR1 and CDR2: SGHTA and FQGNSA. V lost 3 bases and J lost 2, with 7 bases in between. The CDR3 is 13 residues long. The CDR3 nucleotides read TGTGCCAGCAGCTTGTCACGGCAAGAGACCCAGTACTTC. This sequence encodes CASSLSRQETQYF.

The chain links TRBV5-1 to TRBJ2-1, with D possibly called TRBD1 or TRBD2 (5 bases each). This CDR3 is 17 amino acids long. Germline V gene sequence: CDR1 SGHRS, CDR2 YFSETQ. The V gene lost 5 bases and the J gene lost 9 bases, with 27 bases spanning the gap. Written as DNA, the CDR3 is TGCGCCAGCAGTTCTGCCGGGACCCCATTGACCCTAAGTGAGCAGTTCTTC. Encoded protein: CASSSAGTPLTLSEQFF.

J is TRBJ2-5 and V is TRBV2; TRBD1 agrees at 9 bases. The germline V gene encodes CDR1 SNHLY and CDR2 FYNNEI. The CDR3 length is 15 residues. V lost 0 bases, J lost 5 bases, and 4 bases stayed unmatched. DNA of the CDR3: TGTGCCAGCAGTGAAGCGGGTACAGGGGGCGAGACCCAGTACTTC. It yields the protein CASSEAGTGGETQYF.

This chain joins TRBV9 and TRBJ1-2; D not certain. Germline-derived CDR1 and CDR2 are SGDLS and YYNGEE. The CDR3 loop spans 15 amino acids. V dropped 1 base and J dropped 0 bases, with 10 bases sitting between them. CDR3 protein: CASSVSTGANYGYTF. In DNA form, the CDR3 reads TGTGCCAGCAGCGTATCGACTGGAGCTAACTATGGCTACACCTTC.

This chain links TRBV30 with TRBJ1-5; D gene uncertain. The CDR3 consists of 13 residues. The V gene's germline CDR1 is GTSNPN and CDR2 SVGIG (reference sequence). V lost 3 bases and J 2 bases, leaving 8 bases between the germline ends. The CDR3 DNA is TGTGCCTGGAGCATTCAGGGCAATCAGCCCCAGCATTTT. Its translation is CAWSIQGNQPQHF. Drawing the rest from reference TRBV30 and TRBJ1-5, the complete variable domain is SQTIHQWPATLVQPVGSPLSLECTVEGTSNPNLYWYRQAAGRGLQLLFYSVGIGQISSEVPQNLSASRPQDRQFILSSKKLLLSDSGFYLCAWSIQGNQPQHFGDGTRLSIL.

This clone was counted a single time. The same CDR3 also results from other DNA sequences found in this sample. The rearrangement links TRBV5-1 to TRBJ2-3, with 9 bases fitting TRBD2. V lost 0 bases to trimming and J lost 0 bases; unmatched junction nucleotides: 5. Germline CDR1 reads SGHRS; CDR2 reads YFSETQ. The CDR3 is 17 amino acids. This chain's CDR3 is CASSLGLAGPSTDTQYF. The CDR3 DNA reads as TGCGCCAGCAGCTTGGGGCTAGCGGGGCCTAGCACAGATACGCAGTATTTT. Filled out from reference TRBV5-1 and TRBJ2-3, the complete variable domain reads KAGVTQTPRYLIKTRGQQVTLSCSPISGHRSVSWYQQTPGQGLQFLFEYFSETQRNKGNFPGRFSGRQFSNSRSEMNVSTLELGDSALYLCASSLGLAGPSTDTQYFGPGTRLTVL.